This T cell receptor beta chain was profiled in a study of shared clonotypes between healthy human individuals. Deep was the level at which the assay was run. Under the authors' procedure: Junction-only sequences without quality scores came from ImmunoSEQ, so filtering differed. The method was immunoSEQ multiplex PCR; TCRdb's version includes in-frame clones alone and lacks a portion of them. Clone size and V and J calls were adopted from that table, with D and trimming inferred from the DNA. The sample lists 2 million to 3 million clones, approximately 94% occurring once. Turning to this clone: No antigen is known for it.

Study-level results: Among four donors, approximately 5% of naive CD4 clonotypes were found in common.

The CDR3 is 16 residues long. The V end was cut by 2 bases, the J end by 1 base, with 12 bases between. The germline CDR1 and CDR2 sequences are MGHRA and YSYEKL. Investigators divided CD4+ cells into CD45RA+ naive and CD45RA-negative memory subsets. The material sequenced was naive CD4+ T cells from PBMCs. Subset defined: CD45RA+ positively selected. This clonotype originated in a man aged 18 to 30 in good health. Some clones in this sample may be carry-over from other donors' samples. V is TRBV4-1 and J is TRBJ2-4; a weak D match, TRBD1 (6 bases). The CDR3 here is CASSQPVTGAKNIQYF. The CDR3 DNA sequence: TGCGCCAGCAGCCAACCTGTAACAGGGGCCAAAAACATTCAGTACTTC.